This TCR beta chain was observed in a study of prognosis after radiotherapy for stage I lung cancer. The overall study: Alongside stereotactic body radiotherapy, concurrent therapy was given to no patient. Whole-study results and caveats: Where distant metastases developed, patients had lower Shannon entropy after stereotactic body radiation therapy.

TCR beta CDR3 was amplified from genomic DNA by two-round multiplex PCR. Each TRBV and TRBJ gene had its own primer in the first PCR round. One entry per CDR3 protein results from TCRdb running MiXCR on the multiplex PCR reads. This sample has fewer than 35,000 distinct CDR3 sequences, with approximately 51% found just once. This clonotype was seen many times. Its antigen is unknown. The CDR3 spans 16 residues. With V trimmed by 2 bases and J by 4 bases, 3 bases remained unmatched. Germline lookup yields CDR1 MNHEY and CDR2 SVGEGT. The chain couples TRBV6-2 or TRBV6-3 to TRBJ2-1; 12 bases fit TRBD2. This TCR derives from a donor aged 50 or older with non-small cell lung cancer. The sequences come from PBMCs, collected before or after stereotactic body radiation therapy (not recorded which). The CDR3 region has the DNA TGTGCCAGCAGTTACCTCGGACTAGCGGGGTACAATGAGCAGTTCTTC. Its protein product is CASSYLGLAGYNEQFF.